This paragraph covers one T cell receptor (beta chain) sequence. The record originates from a study of T cell changes during pregnancy in multiple sclerosis. Germline-derived CDR1 and CDR2 are SGHAT and FQNNGV. This CDR3 spans 13 amino acids. V was shortened by 2 bases and J by 0 bases, with 3 bases between the two germline ends. Generated by immunoSEQ multiplex PCR, the TCRdb table keeps only in-frame clones and is missing some. The sample consists of about 38,000 clones, over 90% of them appearing once. The material was CD4+ T cells from peripheral blood mononuclear cells, obtained in the second trimester of pregnancy. The rearrangement uses TRBV11-2 and TRBJ2-3; no reliable D call. The receptor comes from a female donor with multiple sclerosis, enrolled in a pregnancy study. CDR3 DNA sequence: TGTGCCAGCAGCTTATCTAGCACAGATACGCAGTATTTT. Translation gives CASSLSSTDTQYF.